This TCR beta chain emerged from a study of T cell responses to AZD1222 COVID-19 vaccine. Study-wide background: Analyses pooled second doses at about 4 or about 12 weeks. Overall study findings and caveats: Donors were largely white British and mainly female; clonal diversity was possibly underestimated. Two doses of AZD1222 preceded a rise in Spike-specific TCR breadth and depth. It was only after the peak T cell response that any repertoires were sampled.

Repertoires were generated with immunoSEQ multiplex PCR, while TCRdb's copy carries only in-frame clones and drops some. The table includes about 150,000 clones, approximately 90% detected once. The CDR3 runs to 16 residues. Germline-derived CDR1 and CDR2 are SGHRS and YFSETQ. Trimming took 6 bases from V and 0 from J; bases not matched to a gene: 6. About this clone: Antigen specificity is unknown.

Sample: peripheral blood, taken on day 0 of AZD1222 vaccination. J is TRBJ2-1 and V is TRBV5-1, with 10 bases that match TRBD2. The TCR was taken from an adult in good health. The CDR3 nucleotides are TGCGCCAGCACACTAGCGGGGATTACCTCCTACAATGAGCAGTTCTTC. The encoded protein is CASTLAGITSYNEQFF.